A single T cell receptor beta chain is shown here with its context. Its specificity is unknown. The sample comes from a study of cytomegalovirus exposure and HLA in healthy donors. V lost 9 bases to trimming and J lost 0 bases, with 18 bases between them. Germline V gives CDR1 LNHDA, CDR2 SQIVND (reference sequence). The CDR3 runs to 16 residues. The PCR ran on 60 Vbeta and 13 Jbeta primers. The assay was immunoSEQ multiplex PCR, and TCRdb's table has in-frame clones only and misses some. The table lists 95,000 or so clones, nearly 70% of them singletons. Broader study findings: Across all donors, roughly uniform sequencing depth was an assumption of the presence/absence analyses.

Source material: PBMCs. The rearrangement uses TRBV19 and TRBJ1-5, with D possibly TRBD1 on 6 matching bases. The sequence came from a woman between 45 and 65 years old in good health and CMV-seropositive. CDR3 amino acids: CASRVRDNISNQPQHF. In nucleotides, the CDR3 is TGTGCCAGCCGGGTGAGGGACAACATTAGCAATCAGCCCCAGCATTTT.